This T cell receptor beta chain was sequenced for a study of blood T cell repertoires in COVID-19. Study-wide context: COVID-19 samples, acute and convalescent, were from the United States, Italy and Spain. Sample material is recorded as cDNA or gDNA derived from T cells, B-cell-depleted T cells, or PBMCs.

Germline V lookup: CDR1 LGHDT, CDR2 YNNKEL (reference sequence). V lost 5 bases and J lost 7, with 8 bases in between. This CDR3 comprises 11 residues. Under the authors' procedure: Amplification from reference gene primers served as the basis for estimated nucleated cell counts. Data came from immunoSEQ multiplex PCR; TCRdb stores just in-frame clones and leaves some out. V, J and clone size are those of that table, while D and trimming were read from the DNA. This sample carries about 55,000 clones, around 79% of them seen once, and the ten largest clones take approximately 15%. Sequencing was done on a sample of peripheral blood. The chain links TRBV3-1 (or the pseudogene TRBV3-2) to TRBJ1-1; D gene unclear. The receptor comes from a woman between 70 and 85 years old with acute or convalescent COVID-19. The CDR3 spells CASSGPGEAFF. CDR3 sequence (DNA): TGTGCCAGCAGCGGGCCTGGTGAAGCTTTCTTT.